Shown below are 19 T cell receptor beta chains from a single sample sequenced in a study of CD8 T cells in Susac syndrome. Reverse transcription of about 0.5 to 1 ug RNA used random hexamers. TCRdb reanalysed the immunoSEQ multiplex PCR reads using MiXCR and keeps one entry per CDR3 protein. Of about 240,000 distinct CDR3 sequences in the sample, less than 96% were seen once. Material: CD4+ T cells from PBMCs. The receptor source for this set is a human donor with Susac syndrome.

The chain links TRBV11-2 to TRBJ1-1; D remains unclear. V lost 2 bases and J lost 6, with 10 bases in between. CDR1 SGHAT and CDR2 FQNNGV come from the germline V gene. The CDR3 runs to 13 residues. In nucleotides, the CDR3 is TGTGCCAGCAGCTTATCCCGAGCCTCTGAAGCTTTCTTT. This encodes CASSLSRASEAFF.

V usage is TRBV15 and J usage is TRBJ2-3; either TRBD1 or TRBD2 may fit D (5 bases each). Trimming pared 3 bases from V and 0 bases from J, leaving 7 bases between. Germline-derived CDR1 and CDR2 are LNHNV and YYDKDF (reference sequence). The length of the CDR3 is 14 residues. In nucleotides, the CDR3 is TGTGCCACCAGCAGCGGGGCCAGCACAGATACGCAGTATTTT. Amino acids: CATSSGASTDTQYF.

The rearrangement links TRBV19 to TRBJ1-5; no reliable D call. This CDR3 has 13 amino acids. The germline V and J ends were trimmed by 5 bases and 6 bases, with 11 bases remaining between them. Germline V gene sequence: CDR1 LNHDA, CDR2 SQIVND (reference sequence). CDR3 residues: CASSPRHPQPQHF. In DNA form, the CDR3 reads TGTGCCAGTAGTCCGCGACATCCTCAGCCCCAGCATTTT.

This sequence joins TRBV28 and TRBJ2-3; a weak D match, TRBD1 (5 bases). CDR1 MDHEN and CDR2 SYDVKM come from the germline V gene. The CDR3 covers 17 residues. The V gene lost 6 bases and the J gene lost 0 bases, with 19 bases spanning the gap. Written as DNA, the CDR3 is TGTGCCAGCAGCCCTAGGACCCCCCGACAGAGCACAGATACGCAGTATTTT. Translation gives CASSPRTPRQSTDTQYF.

The V gene is TRBV29-1, the J gene TRBJ1-1; TRBD1 is a possible D gene (5 bases). The CDR3 is 12 residues long. Trimming removed 5 bases from V and 4 bases from J, with 11 bases in between. Germline V gene sequence: CDR1 SQVTM, CDR2 ANQGSEA. The CDR3 spells CSVSGSGTEAFF. The DNA for the CDR3 is TGCAGCGTTTCAGGGAGTGGCACTGAAGCTTTCTTT.

This clonotype came up once. V usage is TRBV18 and J usage is TRBJ1-3; D is perhaps TRBD1 (6 bases). Germline V CDR1 and CDR2: KGHSH, LQKENI. This CDR3 spans 16 amino acids. V dropped 2 bases and J dropped 2 bases, with 13 bases sitting between them. The CDR3 nucleotides read TGTGCCAGCTCACCAACGGGGGGCGCGGCTGGAAACACCATATATTTT. This sequence encodes CASSPTGGAAGNTIYF. Combining the CDR3 with reference TRBV18 and TRBJ1-3 gives the whole variable domain NAGVMQNPRHLVRRRGQEARLRCSPMKGHSHVYWYRQLPEEGLKFMVYLQKENIIDESGMPKERFSAEFPKEGPSILRIQQVVRGDSAAYFCASSPTGGAAGNTIYFGEGSWLTVV.

V and J are TRBV20-1 and TRBJ2-7, with a tentative D call TRBD2 (6 bases). Between the trimmed V and J ends, which lost 3 bases and 0 bases, there was a span of 12 bases. Germline V gene sequence: CDR1 DFQATT, CDR2 SNEGSKA (reference sequence). This CDR3 is 14 amino acids long. CDR3 coding DNA: TGCAGTGCTAGGAGACTAGGCAGCTCCTACGAGCAGTACTTC. Translation: CSARRLGSSYEQYF.

The chain has TRBV11-2 and TRBJ1-1; D not certain. Germline loops: CDR1 SGHAT, CDR2 FQNNGV. V shed 0 bases and J shed 1 base, with 12 bases lying between them. CDR3 length: 16 amino acids. The CDR3 loop is CASSLDLGMGNTEAFF. The CDR3 DNA reads as TGTGCCAGCAGCTTAGATCTGGGGATGGGGAACACTGAAGCTTTCTTT.

The chain combines TRBV24-1 with TRBJ2-1; 12 bases agree with TRBD2. The CDR3 has 16 amino acids. The germline gives CDR1 KGHDR, CDR2 SFDVKD. The J segment lost 5 bases and the V segment lost 3 bases, leaving 4 bases of the junction unmatched. The DNA of the CDR3 is TGTGCCACCAGTGATCCCGGACTAGCGGGAAACAATGAGCAGTTCTTC. Its protein is CATSDPGLAGNNEQFF.

The V and J genes are TRBV10-1 and TRBJ2-2, with D possibly being TRBD2 (5 bases). The CDR3 spans 16 residues. Germline CDR1 reads WNHNN; CDR2 reads SYGVQD (reference sequence). V was shortened by 2 bases and J by 0 bases, with 10 bases between the two germline ends. For the CDR3, the DNA is TGCGCCAGCAGTGAGAGCGGCCCTTCGAACACCGGGGAGCTGTTTTTT. This translates into CASSESGPSNTGELFF.

Only one count was recorded for this clonotype. The chain carries TRBV28 and TRBJ1-2, with unresolved D. CDR1 and CDR2 from the germline V gene are MDHEN and SYDVKM. V shed 6 bases and J shed 3 bases, with 8 bases lying between them. This CDR3 is built from 12 residues. The CDR3 loop is CASRTSDYGYTF. CDR3 nucleotide sequence: TGTGCCAGCAGGACCTCGGACTATGGCTACACCTTC.

V and J are TRBV12-3 or TRBV12-4 and TRBJ2-2, with D hard to call. Between the trimmed V and J ends, which lost 5 bases and 7 bases, there was a span of 14 bases. There are 14 residues in the CDR3. The CDR3 sequence: CASSPRRGHGELFF. The CDR3 nucleotides are TGTGCCAGCAGTCCCCGGAGAGGCCACGGGGAGCTGTTTTTT.

This clonotype was recorded once. V and J are TRBV28 and TRBJ2-1; 13 bases fit TRBD2. Germline lookup yields CDR1 MDHEN and CDR2 SYDVKM. V lost 6 bases to trimming and J lost 15 bases; unmatched junction nucleotides: 5. The CDR3 totals 12 residues. CDR3 sequence (DNA): TGTGCCAGCAGACTAGCGGGAGGGCCGCGGTTCTTC. Translating gives CASRLAGGPRFF.

The chain employs TRBV9 and TRBJ2-7; 9 bases agree with TRBD2. Germline V lookup: CDR1 SGDLS, CDR2 YYNGEE. V shed 3 bases and J 9 bases; nucleotides not matched to a gene: 4. This CDR3 region has 12 residues. The CDR3 loop is CASSDSGSRQYF. The CDR3 nucleotides read TGTGCCAGCAGCGATAGCGGGAGCCGGCAGTACTTC. Complete variable domain (other parts from reference TRBV9 and TRBJ2-7): DSGVTQTPKHLITATGQRVTLRCSPRSGDLSVYWYQQSLDQGLQFLIQYYNGEERAKGNILERFSAQQFPDLHSELNLSSLELGDSALYFCASSDSGSRQYFGPGTRLTVT.

This clonotype was seen just once. The J gene is TRBJ2-1, the V gene TRBV29-1, with D possibly being TRBD1 (5 bases). Germline CDR1 and CDR2: SQVTM and ANQGSEA. V was shortened by 8 bases and J by 5 bases, with 13 bases between the two germline ends. There are 12 residues in the CDR3. CDR3 DNA sequence: TGCAGCCCAAGGGGCCAGAACAATGAGCAGTTCTTC. It is translated as CSPRGQNNEQFF.

This clonotype was picked up a small number of times. V is TRBV29-1 and J is TRBJ1-1; 7 nucleotides align to TRBD1. The CDR3 contains 12 residues. Per the germline V gene, CDR1 is SQVTM and CDR2 is ANQGSEA. Losses at the gene ends were 6 bases for V and 5 bases for J; bases not matched to a gene: 6. DNA of the CDR3: TGCAGCGTGGGCCAGGGGGGAACTGAAGCTTTCTTT. It codes for CSVGQGGTEAFF.

This chain connects TRBV9 to TRBJ1-5; the D is unclear. The CDR3 has 17 residues. Trimming shortened V by 3 bases and J by 0 bases, and 16 bases separated the two germline ends. The germline V gene has CDR1 SGDLS and CDR2 YYNGEE. In nucleotides, the CDR3 is TGTGCCAGCAGCGAGAGGGCAGGAACTAATAGCAATCAGCCCCAGCATTTT. Protein: CASSERAGTNSNQPQHF. Combining the CDR3 with reference TRBV9 and TRBJ1-5 gives the whole variable domain DSGVTQTPKHLITATGQRVTLRCSPRSGDLSVYWYQQSLDQGLQFLIQYYNGEERAKGNILERFSAQQFPDLHSELNLSSLELGDSALYFCASSERAGTNSNQPQHFGDGTRLSIL.

This chain uses TRBV7-9 with TRBJ2-3; D may be TRBD2 (5 bases). Germline CDR1 and CDR2: SEHNR and FQNEAQ (reference sequence). V lost 1 base to trimming and J lost 2 bases, with 10 bases between them. There are 15 residues in the CDR3. CDR3 in amino acids: CASSLVISVTDTQYF. The CDR3 DNA follows: TGTGCCAGCAGCTTAGTTATTAGCGTCACAGATACGCAGTATTTT.

V and J are TRBV12-3 or TRBV12-4 and TRBJ2-7; TRBD2 aligns across 12 bases. V lost 5 bases, J lost 6 bases, and 8 bases stayed unmatched. CDR3 size: 15 residues. The CDR3 DNA sequence: TGTGCCAGCAGTCGGACTAGCGGGGTCACGGGCGAGCAGTACTTC. It encodes CASSRTSGVTGEQYF.